The following is a T cell receptor beta chain sequence with its context. Its antigen is currently unknown. Germline CDR1 reads SGDLS; CDR2 reads YYNGEE. Trimming took off 0 bases at V and 4 bases at J, with 10 bases between the two ends. The CDR3 sequence is 14 residues long. The data are from a study of T cells in localized non-small cell lung cancer. Whole-study findings and limits: Heterogeneity remains possible because sequencing was limited to only one tumor region. Of the top 100 tumor clones, median approximately 60 were in adjacent lung, some 29 among its top 100. Maximal T cell clonality occurred in uninvolved adjacent lung, with tumor ranking below it.

Here immunoSEQ multiplex PCR was the method, and the copy in TCRdb shows in-frame clones only, minus some. The sample includes some 52,000 clones, roughly 88% of them seen just once. The chain is built from TRBV9 and TRBJ1-1; D perhaps matches TRBD1 (6 bases). Material: peripheral blood, obtained before any cancer treatment. The source is a male donor at least 60 years old with stage III squamous cell lung carcinoma. In DNA form, the CDR3 reads TGTGCCAGCAGCGTAGCGGGGGGCGGCACTGAAGCTTTCTTT. This gives the protein CASSVAGGGTEAFF.